The following is a TCR beta chain sequence with its context. Profiling relied on immunoSEQ multiplex PCR, and the TCRdb table lists in-frame clones only, not all of them. The sample holds some 30,000 clones, roughly 70% seen once. Relapse was seen in all patients after autologous stem cell transplantation, and brentuximab vedotin exposure was variable. This entry is derived from a study of PD-1 blockade in classical Hodgkin lymphoma. There are 14 residues in the CDR3. Germline assignment: CDR1 SNHLY and CDR2 FYNNEI. V lost 7 bases, J lost 5 bases, and 17 bases lay in between. This sample comprised peripheral blood mononuclear cells (PBMCs), obtained before the second cycle of nivolumab. The clonotype comes from a human donor with classical Hodgkin lymphoma. The chain recombines TRBV2 with TRBJ1-1; perhaps TRBD1 as D (5 bases). The CDR3 is CASNWGVEGTEAFF. The CDR3 nucleotides are TGTGCCAGCAATTGGGGGGTTGAGGGGACTGAAGCTTTCTTT.